Presented here are 8 T cell receptor beta chains from one specimen sequenced in a study of T cells after yellow fever vaccination. A single record per CDR3 protein comes from TCRdb applying MiXCR to the 5' RACE reads. The table has approximately 260,000 distinct CDR3 sequences, approximately 13% seen once. The sample in question was CD4+ T cells sorted from PBMCs, obtained 45 days after the yellow fever booster vaccination. Receptors originate from a man aged 30 to 39 who received the YFV17D yellow fever vaccine.

The CDR3: CASSSGAMTGVKEQYF. CDR3 in DNA: TGTGCCAGCTCCTCTGGGGCCATGACAGGTGTAAAGGAGCAGTACTTC. This chain uses TRBV18 with TRBJ2-7; possible D gene TRBD1, 6 bases. Per the germline V gene, CDR1 is KGHSH and CDR2 is LQKENI. V lost 6 bases and J lost 7, with 25 bases in between. The length of the CDR3 is 16 residues.

The chain employs TRBV7-2 and TRBJ2-7; a weak D match, TRBD2 (5 bases). The CDR3 covers 15 residues. Per germline, CDR1 SGHTA and CDR2 FQGNSA. Trimming cost V 1 base and J 2 bases, with 12 bases left between them. CDR3 sequence (DNA): TGTGCCAGCAGCTTAGACGGGATCGGCCCCTACGAGCAGTACTTC. It encodes CASSLDGIGPYEQYF.

This clonotype was seen repeatedly, ten times or more. The chain carries TRBV20-1 and TRBJ2-5, with TRBD2 identical over 7 bases. The CDR3 spans 13 residues. Germline loops: CDR1 DFQATT, CDR2 SNEGSKA (reference sequence). The ends lost 6 bases at V and 7 bases at J; junction bases unmatched: 11. In DNA, the CDR3 is TGCAGTGCAGAGCCTACTAGCGCGGGGACCCAGTACTTC. Encoded protein: CSAEPTSAGTQYF.

This clonotype has at least ten counts. The chain recombines TRBV7-2 with TRBJ2-3; D possibly uses TRBD1 or TRBD2 (6 bases each). V was shortened by 5 bases and J by 1 base, with 13 bases between the two germline ends. CDR1 SGHTA and CDR2 FQGNSA come from the germline V gene. The CDR3 contains 15 residues. The CDR3 coding sequence is TGTGCCAGCAGCCGAGGGGGGTCGCGCACAGATACGCAGTATTTT. It is translated as CASSRGGSRTDTQYF.

The chain couples TRBV29-1 to TRBJ1-1; D might be TRBD1 (5 bases). The V end lost 7 bases, the J end lost 8 bases, and 17 bases lay between the germline ends. Per the germline V gene, CDR1 is SQVTM and CDR2 is ANQGSEA. The CDR3 has 12 residues. The CDR3, as DNA: TGCAGCGGCGGGCCGGGACGCAGGGAAGCTTTCTTT. Protein: CSGGPGRREAFF.

The sample holds a few counts of this clonotype. The chain links TRBV5-1 to TRBJ2-5; D assignment may be TRBD1 or TRBD2 (5 bases each). CDR1 is SGHRS, CDR2 YFSETQ, per germline. CDR3 size: 14 residues. V was clipped by 4 bases and J by 5 bases, with 15 bases between them. The DNA of the CDR3 is TGCGCCAGCAGCCAGTACCTAGGGACCGAGACCCAGTACTTC. Its protein product is CASSQYLGTETQYF.

V usage is TRBV7-8 and J usage is TRBJ2-5, with a possible D match to TRBD1 (6 bases). CDR1 is SGHVS, CDR2 FQNEAQ, per germline. Trimming removed 3 bases at V and 5 bases at J, with 13 bases between. The length of the CDR3 is 14 residues. The CDR3 bases are TGTGCCAGCAGCTTTATGGGGGCTGGTGAGACCCAGTACTTC. It specifies CASSFMGAGETQYF.

The sample holds a few counts of this clonotype. The rearrangement uses TRBV10-1 and TRBJ2-2; unclear D gene. The CDR3 loop spans 14 amino acids. Trimming cost V 0 bases and J 2 bases, with 4 bases left between them. Germline V gives CDR1 WNHNN, CDR2 SYGVQD (reference sequence). The CDR3 region is CASSESLNTGELFF. CDR3 bases: TGCGCCAGCAGTGAGTCGCTCAACACCGGGGAGCTGTTTTTT.